This TCR beta chain came from a study of beta chain features in type 1 diabetes (dated by TCRdb to between 2017 and 2018). Looking at the study overall: Mean age, gender distribution, total cell number and subset yield were not different between patients and healthy donors. Across all samples, about 110 million sorted cells were examined, and cell number per subset correlated strongly with RNA yield. The study compared the TCRB repertoires of sorted circulating CD4+ T cell subsets in recently diagnosed type 1 diabetes patients with those in matched healthy donors. Regulatory and stem cell-like memory subsets were obtained from only 8 patients and roughly 8 healthy donors, while naive and central memory subsets were obtained from all 28 donors. The paper's findings and limits, for the study overall: Because cDNA was sequenced instead of genomic DNA, activated cells with high expression could be over-represented, although the groups did not differ in activation or CD3 levels. Patients with type 1 diabetes made fewer insertions and deleted more nucleotides at VDJ recombination sites, implying thymic rearrangement abnormalities. Shorter templates might be favored by PCR, yet because patient and control samples were amplified and corrected together, any such skew would affect both groups equally. A moderate but significant shortening of TCRB CDR3 length was observed in type 1 diabetes patients in all four CD4+ subsets. HLA sub-analyses involved small numbers of individuals, so any influence of HLA type on TCRB rearrangement remained unresolved. Naive, central memory and regulatory TCRB repertoires appeared more similar among patients than among healthy donors.

All of the isolated RNA was reverse transcribed with the High Capacity cDNA Reverse Transcription Kit, so expressed TCRB transcripts were sequenced. Deep immunoSEQ sequencing was applied to naive, central memory and regulatory T cell samples, giving an average of around 3.4 million total reads per sample. Sorted cells were lysed in RLT buffer, and RNA was extracted using DNase-treated RNeasy Micro or Mini kits according to cell number. To prevent cross-contamination, every cell subset was processed on its own, while patient and healthy donor samples were processed together. TCRB sequences were amplified from cDNA with the immunoSEQ multiplex PCR, producing 87-bp fragments spanning the CDR3 region. Amplicons were sequenced on the Illumina HiSeq platform. Regarding the original processing steps: PCR bias was computationally corrected using synthetic template baselines, reads within Hamming distance 2 were collapsed, and singletons that could not be merged were discarded. Reads were aligned against IMGT so that V, D and J genes, CDR3 length and insertions or deletions at six rearrangement sites could be assigned. Within each subset, clonotype counts were normalized to sorted cell number, after which true diversity and Gini coefficients were computed with the tcR R package. The overlap coefficient, calculated on TCRB nucleotide sequences, was used to measure repertoire sharing. Not all clones reach the TCRdb copy of this immuneACCESS table, which keeps in-frame sequences only. Checked studies attribute under half of the gap to unresolved V genes and leave the rest unexplained. The V and J calls and clone size were taken over from that table, and D and trimming were inferred from the DNA. This sample comprises almost 350,000 clones, 6.5% to 10% of them detected only once. The ten top clones hold roughly 0.44% of the sample.

Each donor gave one peripheral blood draw, approximately 110 mL on average, collected into heparinised tubes. A BD FACSAria II and a panel including CD45RO, CCR7, CD25, CD127, CD95 and CD27 were used to sort naive, central memory, regulatory and stem cell-like memory CD4+ T cells. A purity above 95% was achieved for all sorted populations. PBMCs were isolated right away by Lymphoprep density gradient centrifugation and were stained directly, without culture. So that batch effects would be minimized, each experiment stained and sorted samples in pairs, pairing one healthy donor with one patient. Relative to germline, V is 5 bases shorter and J is 1 base shorter, with 8 bases between their ends. Its CDR3 holds 12 amino acids, cysteine through phenylalanine. The read is trimmed to its CDR3 DNA, 36 bases read in frame from base 1. The germline V gene supplies CDR1 SQVTM and CDR2 ANQGSEA. About this clone: Its specific antigen is unknown. No much larger clonotype is one base removed from it; base qualities were not supplied.

Sequences were obtained from central memory CD4+ T cells from blood. The rearrangement joined TRBV29-1 to TRBJ2-5; the best D guess is TRBD2, with 6 bases matching. This receptor was taken from a woman under 30 in good health. The CDR3 protein: CSVTEGQETQYF. The DNA reads TGCAGCGTTACGGAGGGCCAAGAGACCCAGTACTTC.